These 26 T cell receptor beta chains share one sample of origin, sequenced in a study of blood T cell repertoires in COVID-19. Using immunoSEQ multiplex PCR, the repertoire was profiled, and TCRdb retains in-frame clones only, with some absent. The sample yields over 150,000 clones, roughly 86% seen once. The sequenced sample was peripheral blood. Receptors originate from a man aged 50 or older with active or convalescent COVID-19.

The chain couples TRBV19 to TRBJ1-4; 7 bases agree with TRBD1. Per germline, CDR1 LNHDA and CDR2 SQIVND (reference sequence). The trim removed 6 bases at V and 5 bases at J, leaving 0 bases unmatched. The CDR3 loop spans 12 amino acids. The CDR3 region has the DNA TGTGCCAGTAGGGGACAGAATGAAAAACTGTTTTTT. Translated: CASRGQNEKLFF.

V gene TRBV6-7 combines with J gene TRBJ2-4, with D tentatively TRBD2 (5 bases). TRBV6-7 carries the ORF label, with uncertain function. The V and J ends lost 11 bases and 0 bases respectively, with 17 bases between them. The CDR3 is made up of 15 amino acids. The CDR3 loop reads CARTRATLAKNIQYF. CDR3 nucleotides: TGTGCCCGGACGAGGGCCACGCTAGCCAAAAACATTCAGTACTTC.

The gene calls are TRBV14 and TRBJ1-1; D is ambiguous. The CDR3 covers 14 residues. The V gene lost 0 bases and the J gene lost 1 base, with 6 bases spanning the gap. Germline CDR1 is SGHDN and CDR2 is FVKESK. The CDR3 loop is CASSQDRGNTEAFF. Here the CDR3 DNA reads TGTGCCAGCAGCCAAGATCGAGGGAACACTGAAGCTTTCTTT.

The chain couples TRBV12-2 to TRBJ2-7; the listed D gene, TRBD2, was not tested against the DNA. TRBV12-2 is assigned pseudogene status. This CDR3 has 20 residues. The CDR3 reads CASRPLGRGPGTSKTYEQYF. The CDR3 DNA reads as TGTGCAAGTCGCCCCCTGGGTCGGGGACCCGGGACTTCCAAAACCTACGAGCAGTACTTC.

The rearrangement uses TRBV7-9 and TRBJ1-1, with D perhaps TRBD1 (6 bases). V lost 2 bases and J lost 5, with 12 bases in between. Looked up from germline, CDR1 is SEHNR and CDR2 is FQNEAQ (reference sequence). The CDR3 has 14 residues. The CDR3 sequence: CASSLNQGWTEAFF. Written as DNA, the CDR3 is TGTGCCAGCAGCTTAAATCAGGGGTGGACTGAAGCTTTCTTT.

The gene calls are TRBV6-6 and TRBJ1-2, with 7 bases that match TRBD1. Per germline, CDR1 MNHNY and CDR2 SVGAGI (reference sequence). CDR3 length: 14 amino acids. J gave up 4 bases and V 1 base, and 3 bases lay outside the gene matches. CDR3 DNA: TGTGCCAGCAGTTACTTGGACAGGAGCTATGGCTACACCTTC. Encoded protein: CASSYLDRSYGYTF.

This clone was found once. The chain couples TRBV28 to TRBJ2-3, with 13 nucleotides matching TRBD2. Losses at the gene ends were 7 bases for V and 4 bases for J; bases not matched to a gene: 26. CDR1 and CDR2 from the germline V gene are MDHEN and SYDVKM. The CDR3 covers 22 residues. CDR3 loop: CASIPRQVSPSRLAGGPDTQYF. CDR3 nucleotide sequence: TGTGCCAGCATTCCTCGGCAGGTGTCCCCCTCTCGACTAGCGGGAGGTCCAGATACGCAGTATTTT.

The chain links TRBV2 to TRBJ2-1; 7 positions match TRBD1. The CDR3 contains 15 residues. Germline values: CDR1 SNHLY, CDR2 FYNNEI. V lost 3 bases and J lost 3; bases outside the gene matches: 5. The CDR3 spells CASSDRDSNYNEQFF. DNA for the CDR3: TGTGCCAGCAGTGACCGGGACAGTAACTACAATGAGCAGTTCTTC.

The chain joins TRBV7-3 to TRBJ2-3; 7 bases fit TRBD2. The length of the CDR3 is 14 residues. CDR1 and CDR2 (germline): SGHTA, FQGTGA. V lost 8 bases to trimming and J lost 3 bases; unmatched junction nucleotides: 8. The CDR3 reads CASGAGVGTDTQYF. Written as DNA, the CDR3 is TGTGCCAGCGGCGCGGGAGTAGGTACAGATACGCAGTATTTT.

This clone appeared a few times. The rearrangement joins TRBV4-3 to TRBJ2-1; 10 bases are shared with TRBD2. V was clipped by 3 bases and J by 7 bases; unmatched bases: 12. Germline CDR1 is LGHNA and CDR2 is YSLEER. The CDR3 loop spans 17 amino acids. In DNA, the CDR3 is TGCGCCAGCAGCCAGCGCCTAGGACTAGCGGATCTAAATGAGCAGTTCTTC. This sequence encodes CASSQRLGLADLNEQFF.

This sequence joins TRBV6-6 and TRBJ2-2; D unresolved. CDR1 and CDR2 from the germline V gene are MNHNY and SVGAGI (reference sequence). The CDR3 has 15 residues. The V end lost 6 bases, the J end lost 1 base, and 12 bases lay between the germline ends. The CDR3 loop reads CASSRLTKNTGELFF. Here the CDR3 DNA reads TGTGCCAGCAGCCGCTTGACAAAGAACACCGGGGAGCTGTTTTTT.

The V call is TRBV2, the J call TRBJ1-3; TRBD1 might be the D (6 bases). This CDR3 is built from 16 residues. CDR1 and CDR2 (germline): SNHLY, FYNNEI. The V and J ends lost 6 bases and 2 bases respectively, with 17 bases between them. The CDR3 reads CASRQNPGQAGNTIYF. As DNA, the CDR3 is TGTGCCAGCAGGCAAAATCCGGGACAAGCTGGAAACACCATATATTTT.

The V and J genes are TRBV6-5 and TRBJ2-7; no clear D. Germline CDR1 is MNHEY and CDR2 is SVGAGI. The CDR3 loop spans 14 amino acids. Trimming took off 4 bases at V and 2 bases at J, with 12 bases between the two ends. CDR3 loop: CASSFTAITYEQYF. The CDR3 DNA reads TGTGCCAGCAGTTTTACAGCTATTACCTACGAGCAGTACTTC.

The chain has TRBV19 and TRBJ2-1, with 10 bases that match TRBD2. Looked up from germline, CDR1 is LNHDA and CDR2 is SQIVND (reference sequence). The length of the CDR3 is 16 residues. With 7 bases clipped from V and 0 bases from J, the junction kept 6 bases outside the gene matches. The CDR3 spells CASTPLAGVSYNEQFF. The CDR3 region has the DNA TGTGCCAGTACCCCTCTAGCGGGAGTCTCCTACAATGAGCAGTTCTTC.

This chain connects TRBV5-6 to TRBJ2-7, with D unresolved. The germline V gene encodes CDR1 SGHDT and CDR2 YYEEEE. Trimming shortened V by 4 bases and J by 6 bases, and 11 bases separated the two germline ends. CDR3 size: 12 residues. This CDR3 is CASSPPIGEQYF. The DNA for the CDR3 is TGTGCCAGCAGCCCCCCAATCGGCGAGCAGTACTTC.

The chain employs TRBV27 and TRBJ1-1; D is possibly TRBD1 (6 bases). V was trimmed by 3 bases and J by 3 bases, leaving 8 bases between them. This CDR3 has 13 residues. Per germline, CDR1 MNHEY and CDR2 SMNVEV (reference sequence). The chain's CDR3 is CASSLGAYTEAFF. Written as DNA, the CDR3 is TGTGCCAGCAGTTTGGGGGCGTACACTGAAGCTTTCTTT.

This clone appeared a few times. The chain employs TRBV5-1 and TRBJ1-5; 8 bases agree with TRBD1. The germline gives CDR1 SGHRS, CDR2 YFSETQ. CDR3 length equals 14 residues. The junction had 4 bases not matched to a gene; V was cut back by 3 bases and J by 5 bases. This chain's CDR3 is CASSWTGTDQPQHF. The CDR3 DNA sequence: TGCGCCAGCAGCTGGACAGGGACGGATCAGCCCCAGCATTTT.

The CDR3 DNA sequence: TGTGCCAGCAGGCCAGGTGAACAGGGCTATAATTCACCCCTCCACTTT. Its protein is CASRPGEQGYNSPLHF. The V call is TRBV3-1 (or the pseudogene TRBV3-2), the J call TRBJ1-6, with D possibly TRBD1 on 6 matching bases. The germline V and J ends were trimmed by 6 bases and 3 bases, with 15 bases remaining between them. Germline loops: CDR1 LGHDT, CDR2 YNNKEL (reference sequence). CDR3 size: 16 residues.

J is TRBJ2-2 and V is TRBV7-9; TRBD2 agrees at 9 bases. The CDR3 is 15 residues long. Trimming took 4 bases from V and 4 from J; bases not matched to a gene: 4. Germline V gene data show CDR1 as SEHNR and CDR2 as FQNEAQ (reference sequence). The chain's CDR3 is CASSSLAGSTGELFF. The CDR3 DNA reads TGTGCCAGCAGCTCCCTAGCGGGATCCACCGGGGAGCTGTTTTTT. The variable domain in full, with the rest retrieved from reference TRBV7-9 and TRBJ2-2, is DTGVSQNPRHKITKRGQNVTFRCDPISEHNRLYWYRQTLGQGPEFLTYFQNEAQLEKSRLLSDRFSAERPKGSFSTLEIQRTEQGDSAMYLCASSSLAGSTGELFFGEGSRLTVL.

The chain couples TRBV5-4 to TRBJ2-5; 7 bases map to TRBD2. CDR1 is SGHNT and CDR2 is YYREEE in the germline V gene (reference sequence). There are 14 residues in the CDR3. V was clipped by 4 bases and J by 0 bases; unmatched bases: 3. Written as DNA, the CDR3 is TGTGCCAGCAGCCCTAGCGGATACCAAGAGACCCAGTACTTC. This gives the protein CASSPSGYQETQYF.

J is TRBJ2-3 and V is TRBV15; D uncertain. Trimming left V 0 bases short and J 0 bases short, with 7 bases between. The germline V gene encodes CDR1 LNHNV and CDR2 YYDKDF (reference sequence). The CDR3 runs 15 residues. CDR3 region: CATSRDWQSTDTQYF. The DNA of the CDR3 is TGTGCCACCAGCAGAGATTGGCAAAGCACAGATACGCAGTATTTT. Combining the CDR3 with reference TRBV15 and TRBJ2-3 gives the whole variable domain DAMVIQNPRYQVTQFGKPVTLSCSQTLNHNVMYWYQQKSSQAPKLLFHYYDKDFNNEADTPDNFQSRRPNTSFCFLDIRSPGLGDTAMYLCATSRDWQSTDTQYFGPGTRLTVL.

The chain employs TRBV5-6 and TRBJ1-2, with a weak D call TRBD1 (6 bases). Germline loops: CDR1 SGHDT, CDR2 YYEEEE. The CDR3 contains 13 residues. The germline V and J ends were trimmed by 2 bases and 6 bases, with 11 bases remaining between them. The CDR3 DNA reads TGTGCCAGCAGCTTTCAGGGGATTCATGGCTACACCTTC. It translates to CASSFQGIHGYTF.

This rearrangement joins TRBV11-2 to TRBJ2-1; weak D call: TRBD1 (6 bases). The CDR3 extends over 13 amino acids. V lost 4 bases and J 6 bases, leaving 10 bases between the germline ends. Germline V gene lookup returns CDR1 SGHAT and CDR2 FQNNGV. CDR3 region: CASSSTGLNEQFF. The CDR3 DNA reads TGTGCCAGCAGCTCCACAGGGCTCAATGAGCAGTTCTTC.

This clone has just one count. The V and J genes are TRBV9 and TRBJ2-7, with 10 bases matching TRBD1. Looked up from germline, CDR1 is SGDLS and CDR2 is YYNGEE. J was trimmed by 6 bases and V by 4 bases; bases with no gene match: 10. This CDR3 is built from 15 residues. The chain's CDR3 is CASSTSTGGFREQYF. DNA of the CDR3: TGTGCCAGCAGCACGTCGACAGGGGGCTTTCGCGAGCAGTACTTC.

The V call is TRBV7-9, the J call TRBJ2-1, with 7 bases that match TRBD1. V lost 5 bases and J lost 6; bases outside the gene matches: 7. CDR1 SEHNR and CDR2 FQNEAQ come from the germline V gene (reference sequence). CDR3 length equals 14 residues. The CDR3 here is CASSPGTVGNEQFF. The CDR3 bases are TGTGCCAGCAGCCCCGGGACAGTCGGCAATGAGCAGTTCTTC. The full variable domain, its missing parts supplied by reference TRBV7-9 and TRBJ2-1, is DTGVSQNPRHKITKRGQNVTFRCDPISEHNRLYWYRQTLGQGPEFLTYFQNEAQLEKSRLLSDRFSAERPKGSFSTLEIQRTEQGDSAMYLCASSPGTVGNEQFFGPGTRLTVL.

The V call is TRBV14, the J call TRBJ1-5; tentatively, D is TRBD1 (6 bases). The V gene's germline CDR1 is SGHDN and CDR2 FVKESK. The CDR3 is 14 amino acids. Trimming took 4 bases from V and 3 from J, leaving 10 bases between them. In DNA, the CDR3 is TGTGCCAGCAGCCCCGACAGGATCAATCAGCCCCAGCATTTT. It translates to CASSPDRINQPQHF.